Listed below are T cell receptor beta chains from one sample, sequenced in a study of Graves' ophthalmopathy and Graves' hyperthyroidism. TCRdb re-called the multiplex PCR reads with MiXCR, one entry per CDR3 protein. The sample lists approximately 700,000 distinct CDR3 sequences; 40% were seen once. Sequencing input: peripheral blood. The receptors derive from an adult man with Graves' ophthalmopathy. CDR3s include the opening cysteine and the closing phenylalanine or tryptophan. The D gene is left open where the match is weak. The size field is filled for only some rows; it gives once, few, many or a size class.

j_call,v_call,clone_size,d_call,cdr3_aa,cdr3_nt
TRBJ2-5,TRBV7-9,NA,NA,CASSLDGRAQETQYF,TGTGCCAGCAGCTTAGACGGCAGGGCCCAAGAGACCCAGTACTTC
TRBJ1-2,TRBV24-1,many,NA,CATSNEAFYGYTF,TGTGCCACCAGTAACGAGGCTTTCTATGGCTACACCTTC
TRBJ2-5,TRBV24-1,NA,TRBD1,CATSDGGTGQETQYF,TGTGCCACCAGTGACGGCGGGACAGGGCAAGAGACCCAGTACTTC
TRBJ1-5,TRBV24-1,NA,TRBD1,CATSDPPRQGSYEHF,TGTGCCACCAGTGATCCCCCCCGACAGGGATCCTACGAGCATTTT
TRBJ2-7,TRBV10-3,many,NA,CAISESIDEQYF,TGTGCCATCAGTGAGTCGATCGACGAGCAGTACTTC
TRBJ2-7,TRBV20-1,NA,NA,CSAPGLIYEQYF,TGCAGTGCTCCAGGACTTATCTACGAGCAGTACTTC
TRBJ2-2,TRBV7-9,few,NA,CASSLPTGPGTYTGELFF,TGTGCCAGCAGCTTACCGACAGGACCCGGGACTTACACCGGGGAGCTGTTTTTT
TRBJ2-5,TRBV2,few,TRBD2,CASTGTSGIVETQYF,TGTGCCAGCACTGGGACTAGCGGGATTGTTGAGACCCAGTACTTC
TRBJ1-6,TRBV14,many,NA,CASSHRNSPLHF,TGTGCCAGCAGCCACCGGAATTCACCCCTCCACTTT
TRBJ1-4,TRBV15,many,NA,CATRTTTNEKLFF,TGTGCCACCAGGACAACAACTAATGAAAAACTGTTTTTT
TRBJ1-5,TRBV7-2,many,TRBD1,CASSLLAGTGQPQHF,TGTGCCAGCAGCCTCCTGGCCGGGACAGGGCAGCCCCAGCATTTT
TRBJ1-2,TRBV7-9,few,NA,CASSPAGSNNYGYTF,TGTGCCAGCAGTCCGGCGGGCAGTAACAACTATGGCTACACCTTC
TRBJ1-1,TRBV7-6,few,NA,CASSLEAPNTEAFF,TGTGCCAGCAGCTTAGAGGCGCCGAACACTGAAGCTTTCTTT
TRBJ2-7,TRBV2,NA,NA,CASSYTRSRYEQYF,TGTGCCAGCAGTTACACCAGGTCTCGATACGAGCAGTACTTC
TRBJ2-1,TRBV20-1,NA,NA,CSARDKREQFF,TGCAGTGCTAGAGATAAACGGGAGCAGTTCTTC
TRBJ2-2,TRBV25-1,few,NA,CASSPRRGSNTGELFF,TGTGCCAGCAGTCCACGCCGGGGATCGAACACCGGGGAGCTGTTTTTT
TRBJ1-5,TRBV12-3/TRBV12-4,NA,NA,CASSDSNSNQPQHF,TGTGCCAGCAGTGACAGTAATAGCAATCAGCCCCAGCATTTT
TRBJ1-3,TRBV12-3/TRBV12-4,few,NA,CASSQDFENTIYF,TGTGCCAGCAGCCAAGATTTCGAAAACACCATATATTTT
TRBJ1-6,TRBV4-1,NA,NA,CASSQVPGGNSPLHF,TGCGCCAGCAGCCAAGTCCCCGGGGGAAATTCACCCCTCCACTTT
TRBJ2-6,TRBV2,NA,NA,CASSYSGGGGFSGANVLTF,TGTGCCAGCAGTTACTCGGGAGGGGGCGGATTCTCTGGGGCCAACGTCCTGACTTTC
TRBJ1-1,TRBV10-3,NA,NA,CASSYSAWQAGTEAFF,TGTGCCAGCAGTTACTCGGCTTGGCAGGCGGGCACTGAAGCTTTCTTT
TRBJ1-4,TRBV3-1,few,TRBD1,CASSQTDRVLNEKLFF,TGTGCCAGCAGCCAAACAGACAGGGTCCTTAATGAAAAACTGTTTTTT
TRBJ1-3,TRBV9,once,NA,CASSVKDTAEAFFGQGTIYF,NA
TRBJ2-7,TRBV7-9,NA,TRBD2,CASSLPGRVGYEQYF,TGTGCCAGCAGCTTACCAGGGAGGGTTGGATACGAGCAGTACTTC
TRBJ1-2,TRBV29-1,NA,NA,CSVQTANYGYTF,TGCAGCGTACAGACAGCTAACTATGGCTACACCTTC
TRBJ1-2,TRBV19,NA,NA,CASSMSGQGTYGYTF,TGTGCCAGTAGTATGTCCGGGCAGGGGACCTATGGCTACACCTTC
TRBJ2-3,TRBV2,NA,NA,CASGMRALTDTQYF,TGTGCCAGCGGCATGAGGGCGCTCACAGATACGCAGTATTTT
TRBJ2-7,TRBV6-5,NA,TRBD1,CASSYSRQGTYEQYF,TGTGCCAGCAGTTACTCGAGACAGGGCACCTACGAGCAGTACTTC
TRBJ2-5,TRBV7-2,few,TRBD1,CASSFAGGRKTQYF,TGTGCCAGCAGCTTCGCAGGGGGTCGGAAGACCCAGTACTTC
TRBJ2-7,TRBV20-1,NA,NA,CSAKRGWQYF,TGCAGTGCTAAGAGAGGTTGGCAGTACTTC
TRBJ1-2,TRBV20-1,NA,NA,CSASSGITVNYGYTF,TGCAGTGCTAGTTCTGGCATCACCGTTAACTATGGCTACACCTTC
TRBJ1-2,TRBV15,few,TRBD1,CATSSSTGVNGYTF,TGTGCCACCAGCAGCTCGACAGGGGTCAACGGCTACACCTTC
TRBJ1-4,TRBV25-1,many,NA,CASSESGLGRGEKLFF,TGTGCCAGCAGTGAATCAGGGTTGGGGCGAGGTGAAAAACTGTTTTTT
TRBJ1-6,TRBV20-1,once,TRBD1,CSSGQGKSPLHF,TGCAGCTCGGGACAGGGCAAATCACCCCTCCACTTT
TRBJ2-2,TRBV25-1,NA,NA,CAWNTVRGGELFF,TGTGCCTGGAACACAGTCAGGGGCGGGGAGCTGTTTTTT
TRBJ2-7,TRBV19,few,NA,CASSMPHFGGPYEQYF,TGTGCCAGTAGTATGCCCCACTTTGGTGGGCCCTACGAGCAGTACTTC
TRBJ2-7,TRBV20-1,NA,TRBD1,CSAREKGAPSYEQYF,TGCAGTGCTAGGGAGAAGGGGGCTCCCTCCTACGAGCAGTACTTC
TRBJ1-1,TRBV24-1,many,NA,CATSDAGTNTEAFF,TGTGCCACCAGTGACGCCGGGACGAACACTGAAGCTTTCTTT
TRBJ2-5,TRBV20-1,NA,NA,CSARGNRGFQETQYF,TGCAGTGCTAGGGGGAACCGGGGATTTCAAGAGACCCAGTACTTC
TRBJ1-4,TRBV24-1,NA,NA,CATRSGEEKLFF,TGTGCCACCCGGTCGGGCGAAGAAAAACTGTTTTTT
TRBJ2-3,TRBV24-1,NA,NA,CATSDWAGDATDTQYF,TGTGCCACCAGTGATTGGGCAGGGGATGCGACAGATACGCAGTATTTT
TRBJ2-7,TRBV5-8,few,TRBD2,CASSSGLASNREQYF,TGTGCCAGCAGCTCGGGACTAGCGTCGAACCGCGAGCAGTACTTC
TRBJ1-5,TRBV20-1,NA,NA,CSARIRGRNSNQPQHF,TGCAGTGCTAGAATTAGGGGACGTAATAGCAATCAGCCCCAGCATTTT
TRBJ1-1,TRBV27,NA,NA,CASSLSGETEAFF,TGTGCCAGCAGTTTATCAGGAGAGACAGAAGCTTTCTTT
TRBJ2-7,TRBV20-1,few,NA,CSARTPGAVIYEQYF,TGCAGTGCTAGAACTCCTGGGGCCGTCATCTACGAGCAGTACTTC
TRBJ2-7,TRBV2,many,NA,CASIGSGFSYEQYF,TGTGCCAGCATTGGTTCAGGGTTCTCCTACGAGCAGTACTTC
TRBJ1-1,TRBV7-9,many,NA,CASSEDSGDTEAFF,TGTGCCAGCAGCGAGGACAGTGGTGACACTGAAGCTTTCTTT
TRBJ1-1,TRBV29-1,many,TRBD1,CSARLQGGLTEAFF,TGCAGCGCCCGACTACAGGGGGGTCTTACTGAAGCTTTCTTT
TRBJ1-5,TRBV20-1,NA,TRBD1,CSARDQGTGGQPQHF,TGCAGTGCTAGAGATCAAGGGACAGGGGGACAGCCCCAGCATTTT
TRBJ2-6,TRBV10-3,NA,NA,CATARGDGANVLTF,TGTGCCACCGCTAGGGGAGATGGGGCCAACGTCCTGACTTTC
TRBJ1-6,TRBV7-9,NA,NA,CASSSDSDNSPLHF,TGTGCCAGCAGCTCGGACAGCGATAATTCACCCCTCCACTTT
TRBJ1-5,TRBV7-8,NA,NA,CASSGRWLSNQPQHF,TGCGCCAGCAGCGGCCGCTGGTTGAGCAATCAGCCCCAGCATTTT